This TCR beta chain was identified in a study of blood T cell repertoires in COVID-19. Looking at the study overall: T cells, B-cell-depleted T cells, or PBMCs provided the cDNA or gDNA that served as material.

Donors were grouped by their self-reported clinical history. CDR1 is SGHAT and CDR2 is FQNNGV in the germline V gene. Trimming at V came to 1 base and at J to 4 bases, leaving 12 bases not matched to a gene. This CDR3 has 17 residues. Authors' data handling: Estimation of nucleated cell counts was performed using reference gene primer amplification. Clones were read by immunoSEQ multiplex PCR, and TCRdb kept only the in-frame ones, dropping some. V and J calls and clone size are given by that table; D and trimming were obtained from the DNA. This table holds 270,000 or so clones, roughly four fifths found once.

The clonotype comes from a man in his fifties or sixties who had recovered from COVID-19. This chain uses TRBV11-2 with TRBJ1-2, with 7 bases identical to TRBD1. The material sequenced was PBMCs or T cells enriched from blood (not recorded which). CDR3 sequence (DNA): TGTGCCAGCAGCTTAGGGCCTAGGGGACCAGGGGGCTATGGCTACACCTTC. Translation gives CASSLGPRGPGGYGYTF. The full variable domain, its missing parts supplied by reference TRBV11-2 and TRBJ1-2, is EAGVAQSPRYKIIEKRQSVAFWCNPISGHATLYWYQQILGQGPKLLIQFQNNGVVDDSQLPKDRFSAERLKGVDSTLKIQPAKLEDSAVYLCASSLGPRGPGGYGYTFGSGTRLTVV.